The present TCR beta chain was sequenced within a study of CD8 T cells in ankylosing spondylitis. This clonotype appeared a few times. Antigen specificity is unknown. Quantitative molecular-barcoded 5'-RACE generated the TCR beta libraries. MiXCR was run by TCRdb on the 5' RACE reads, yielding one entry per CDR3 protein. The data show approximately 250,000 distinct CDR3 sequences, around 25% seen once. Overall study results and limits: Seemingly characteristic of ankylosing spondylitis blood was a TCR beta motif consisting of several highly homologous variants. Prior literature has documented some motif variants in synovial fluid and blood from reactive arthritis. Researchers report that disease-linked clones proved CD8+ and relatively rare in peripheral blood.

Sequencing was carried out using blood, either unsorted or a sorted T cell fraction (not recorded which). The receptor was isolated from a male donor with ankylosing spondylitis or in good health (not recorded which).

Written as DNA, the CDR3 is TGTGCCAGCAGCTTATCGGGGGGCGTCCTGACTTTC. Translating gives CASSLSGGVLTF. The chain has TRBV7-3 and TRBJ2-6, with 7 positions matching TRBD2. J lost 12 bases, V lost 2 bases, and 1 base had no gene match. The CDR3 consists of 12 residues. Germline CDR1 SGHTA, CDR2 FQGTGA.